This T cell receptor (beta chain) was captured in a study of cytomegalovirus exposure and HLA in healthy donors. Whole-study findings and limits: A cluster of highly shared sequence variants was likely a sequencing artifact. Earlier analysis found most TCR beta V segments productive about 90% or about 30% of the time. Reportedly, cytomegalovirus status was diagnosed with high sensitivity and specificity.

V was cut by 8 bases and J by 8 bases, with 18 bases left in between. Germline CDR1 and CDR2: SNHLY and FYNNEI. This CDR3 is 13 amino acids long. The PCR ran on 60 Vbeta and 13 Jbeta primers. Measured with immunoSEQ multiplex PCR; TCRdb has only the in-frame clones, and not every one. The data hold under 130,000 clones, with over 70% observed a single time. For this clone: Its antigen is currently unknown.

The chain uses TRBV2 and TRBJ1-2; D unclear. The sequence derives from a woman in her thirties or forties in good health and CMV-seropositive. Sample: PBMCs. This CDR3 is CASAPISGGGYTF. DNA of the CDR3: TGTGCCAGCGCCCCTATTTCGGGCGGGGGCTACACCTTC.